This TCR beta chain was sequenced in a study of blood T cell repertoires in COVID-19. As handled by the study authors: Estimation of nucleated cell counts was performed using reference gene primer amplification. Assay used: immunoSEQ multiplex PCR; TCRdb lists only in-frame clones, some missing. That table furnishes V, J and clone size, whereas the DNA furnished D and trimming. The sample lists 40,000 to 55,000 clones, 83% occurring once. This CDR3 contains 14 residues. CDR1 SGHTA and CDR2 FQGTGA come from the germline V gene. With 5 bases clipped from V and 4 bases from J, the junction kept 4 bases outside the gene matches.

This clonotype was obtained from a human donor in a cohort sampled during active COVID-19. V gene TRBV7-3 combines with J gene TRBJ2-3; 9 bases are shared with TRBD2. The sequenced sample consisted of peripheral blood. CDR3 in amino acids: CASSEGLAADTQYF. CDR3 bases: TGTGCCAGCAGCGAGGGACTAGCCGCAGATACGCAGTATTTT.